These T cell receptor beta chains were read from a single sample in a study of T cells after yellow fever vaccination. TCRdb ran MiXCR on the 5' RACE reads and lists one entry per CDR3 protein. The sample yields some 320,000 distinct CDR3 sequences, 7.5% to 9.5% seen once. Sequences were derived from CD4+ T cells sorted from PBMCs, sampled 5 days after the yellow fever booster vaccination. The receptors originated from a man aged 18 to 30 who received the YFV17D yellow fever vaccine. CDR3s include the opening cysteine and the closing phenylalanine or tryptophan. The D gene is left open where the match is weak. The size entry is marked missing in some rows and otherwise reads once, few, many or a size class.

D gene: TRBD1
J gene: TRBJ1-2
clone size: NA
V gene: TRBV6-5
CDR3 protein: CASSYNRPGQGYGYTF
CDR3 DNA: TGTGCCAGCAGTTACAATAGGCCGGGACAGGGCTATGGCTACACCTTC

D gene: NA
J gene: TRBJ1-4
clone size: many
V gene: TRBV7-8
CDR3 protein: CASSFRASGDEKLFF
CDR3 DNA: TGTGCCAGCAGTTTTAGGGCTTCCGGGGATGAAAAACTGTTTTTT

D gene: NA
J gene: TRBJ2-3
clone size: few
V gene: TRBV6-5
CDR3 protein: CASSYRGDTQYF
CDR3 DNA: TGTGCCAGCAGTTACCGGGGCGATACGCAGTATTTT

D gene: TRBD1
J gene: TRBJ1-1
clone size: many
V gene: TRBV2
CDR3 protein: CASTTGQLNTEAFF
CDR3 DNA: TGTGCCAGCACAACGGGACAGTTGAACACTGAAGCTTTCTTT

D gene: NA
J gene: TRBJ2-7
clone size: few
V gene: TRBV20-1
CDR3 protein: CSALEGPYEQYF
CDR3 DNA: TGCAGTGCTCTAGAGGGGCCCTACGAGCAGTACTTC

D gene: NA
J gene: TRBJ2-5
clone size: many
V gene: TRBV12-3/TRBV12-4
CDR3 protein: CASSRFSGETQYF
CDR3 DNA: TGTGCCAGCAGTCGTTTCTCCGGTGAGACCCAGTACTTC

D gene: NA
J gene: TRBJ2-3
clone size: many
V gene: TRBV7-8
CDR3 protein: CASSLEEAYTQYF
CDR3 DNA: TGTGCCAGCAGCCTTGAGGAGGCATATACGCAGTATTTT

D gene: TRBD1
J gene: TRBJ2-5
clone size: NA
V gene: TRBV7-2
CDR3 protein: CASSSWVGQGETQYF
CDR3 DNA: TGTGCCAGCAGCTCATGGGTGGGACAGGGGGAGACCCAGTACTTC

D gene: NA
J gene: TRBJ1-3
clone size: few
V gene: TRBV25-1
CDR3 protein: CASSEGLGSGNTIYF
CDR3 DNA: TGTGCCAGCAGTGAGGGCCTCGGCTCTGGAAACACCATATATTTT

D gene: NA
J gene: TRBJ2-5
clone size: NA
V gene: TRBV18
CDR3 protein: CASSPGGLLETQYF
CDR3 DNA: TGTGCCAGCTCACCAGGTGGACTGCTGGAGACCCAGTACTTC

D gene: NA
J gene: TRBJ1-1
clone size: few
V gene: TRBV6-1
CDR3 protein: CASSDYQGTEAFF
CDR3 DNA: TGTGCCAGCAGTGACTACCAGGGGACTGAAGCTTTCTTT

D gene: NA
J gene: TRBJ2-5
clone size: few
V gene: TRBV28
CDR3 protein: CASSLGGGTAETQYF
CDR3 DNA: TGTGCCAGCAGTTTAGGGGGGGGGACAGCAGAGACCCAGTACTTC

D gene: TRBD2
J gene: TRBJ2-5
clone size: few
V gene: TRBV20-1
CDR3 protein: CSAIAGGPGTQYF
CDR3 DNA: TGCAGTGCTATAGCGGGGGGGCCGGGGACCCAGTACTTC

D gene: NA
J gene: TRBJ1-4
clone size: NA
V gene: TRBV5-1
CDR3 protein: CASSNEGTWDEKLFF
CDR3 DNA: TGCGCCAGCAGCAATGAGGGGACATGGGATGAAAAACTGTTTTTT

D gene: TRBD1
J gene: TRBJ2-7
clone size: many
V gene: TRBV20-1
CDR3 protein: CSANPLGTASYEQYF
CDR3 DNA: TGCAGTGCGAACCCACTCGGGACAGCCTCCTACGAGCAGTACTTC

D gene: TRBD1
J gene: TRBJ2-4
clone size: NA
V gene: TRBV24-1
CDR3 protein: CATSDQSRGLLAKNIQYF
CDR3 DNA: TGTGCCACCAGTGACCAATCCAGGGGGCTGCTAGCCAAAAACATTCAGTACTTC

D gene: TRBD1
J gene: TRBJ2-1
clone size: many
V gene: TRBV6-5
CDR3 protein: CASSYSGTGDHEQFF
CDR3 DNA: TGTGCCAGCAGTTACTCAGGGACAGGGGATCATGAGCAGTTCTTC

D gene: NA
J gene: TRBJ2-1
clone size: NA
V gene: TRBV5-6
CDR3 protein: CASSLWFGMEYNEQFF
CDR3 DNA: TGTGCCAGCAGCTTGTGGTTCGGCATGGAATACAATGAGCAGTTCTTC

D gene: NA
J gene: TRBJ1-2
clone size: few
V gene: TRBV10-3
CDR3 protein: CAISPSSERYGYTF
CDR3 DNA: TGTGCCATCAGTCCTTCGTCGGAGCGCTATGGCTACACCTTC

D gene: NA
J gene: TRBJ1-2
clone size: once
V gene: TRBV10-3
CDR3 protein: CAISEAGRGSLGYGYTF
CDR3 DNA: TGTGCCATCAGTGAGGCCGGGAGAGGGAGCTTGGGCTATGGCTACACCTTC

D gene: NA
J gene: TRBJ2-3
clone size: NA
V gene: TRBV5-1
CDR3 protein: CASSFRPGEDTQYF
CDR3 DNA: TGCGCCAGCAGCTTTCGGCCAGGCGAAGATACGCAGTATTTT

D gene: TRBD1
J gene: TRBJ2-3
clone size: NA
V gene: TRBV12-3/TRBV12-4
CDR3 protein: CASNRGQDTQYF
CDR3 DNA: TGTGCCAGCAACAGGGGACAGGATACGCAGTATTTT

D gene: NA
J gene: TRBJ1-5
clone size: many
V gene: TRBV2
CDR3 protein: CASSDSYQPQHF
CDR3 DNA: TGTGCCAGCAGTGACAGTTATCAGCCCCAGCATTTT

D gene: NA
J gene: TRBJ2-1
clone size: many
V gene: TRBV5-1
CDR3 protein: CASSLGWYNEQFF
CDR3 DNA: TGCGCCAGCAGCTTGGGGTGGTACAATGAGCAGTTCTTC

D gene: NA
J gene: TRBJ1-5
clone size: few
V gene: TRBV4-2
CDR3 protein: CASSQDGGQRVSQHF
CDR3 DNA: TGTGCCAGCAGCCAAGATGGAGGGCAGAGGGTATCCCAGCATTTT

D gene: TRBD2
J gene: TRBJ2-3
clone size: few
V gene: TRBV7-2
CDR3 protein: CASSTPSGGTDTQYF
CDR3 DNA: TGTGCCAGCTCGACGCCTAGCGGGGGCACAGATACGCAGTATTTT

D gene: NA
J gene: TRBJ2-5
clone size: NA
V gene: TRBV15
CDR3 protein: CATSRVVGKETQYF
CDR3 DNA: TGTGCCACCAGCAGAGTGGTGGGGAAAGAGACCCAGTACTTC

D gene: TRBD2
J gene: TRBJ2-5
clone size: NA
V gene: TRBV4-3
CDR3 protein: CASSQDIAGRGTQYF
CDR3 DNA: TGCGCCAGCAGCCAAGATATCGCGGGGAGGGGGACCCAGTACTTC

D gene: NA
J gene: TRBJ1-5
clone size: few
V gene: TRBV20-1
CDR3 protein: CSARDLFGDQPQHF
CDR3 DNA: TGCAGTGCTAGAGATCTCTTCGGGGATCAGCCCCAGCATTTT

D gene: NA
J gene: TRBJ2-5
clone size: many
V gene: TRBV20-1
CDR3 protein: CSARGGDTKETQYF
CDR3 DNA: TGCAGTGCTAGAGGGGGGGACACCAAAGAGACCCAGTACTTC

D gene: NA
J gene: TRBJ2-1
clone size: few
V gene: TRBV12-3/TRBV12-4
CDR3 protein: CASSLASGTLAYNEQFF
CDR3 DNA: TGTGCCAGCAGTTTAGCCTCCGGGACACTAGCCTACAATGAGCAGTTCTTC

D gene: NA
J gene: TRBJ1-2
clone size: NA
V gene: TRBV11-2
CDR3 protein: CASSLGQPAGNYGYTF
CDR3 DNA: TGTGCCAGCAGCTTAGGGCAGCCGGCCGGCAACTATGGCTACACCTTC

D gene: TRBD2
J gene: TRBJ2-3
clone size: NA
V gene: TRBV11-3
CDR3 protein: CASSSGSGASTDTQYF
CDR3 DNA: TGTGCCAGCAGCTCCGGTAGCGGGGCAAGCACAGATACGCAGTATTTT

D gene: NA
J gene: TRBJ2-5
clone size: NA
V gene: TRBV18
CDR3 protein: CATSKNSGEETQYF
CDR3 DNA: TGTGCCACTTCTAAGAATAGCGGAGAAGAGACCCAGTACTTC

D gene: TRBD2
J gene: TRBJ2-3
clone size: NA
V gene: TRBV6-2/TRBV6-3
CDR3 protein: CASRLRAGRTDTQYF
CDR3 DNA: TGTGCCAGCCGACTAAGAGCGGGGAGGACAGATACGCAGTATTTT

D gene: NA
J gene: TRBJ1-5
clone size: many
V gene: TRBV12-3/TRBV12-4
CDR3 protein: CASSPREQPQHF
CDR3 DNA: TGTGCCAGCTCCCCACGGGAACAGCCCCAGCATTTT

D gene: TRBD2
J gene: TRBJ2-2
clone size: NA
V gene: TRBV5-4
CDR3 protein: CASSPGGASWTGELFF
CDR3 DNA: TGTGCCAGCAGCCCGGGAGGGGCGTCTTGGACCGGGGAGCTGTTTTTT

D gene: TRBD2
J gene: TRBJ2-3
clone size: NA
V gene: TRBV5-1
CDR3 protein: CASSHAPGSGTTTDTQYF
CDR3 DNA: TGCGCCAGCAGCCATGCCCCCGGTAGCGGGACGACCACAGATACGCAGTATTTT

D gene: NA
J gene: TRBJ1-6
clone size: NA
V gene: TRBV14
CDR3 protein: CASSQDLSLESPLHF
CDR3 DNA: TGTGCCAGCAGCCAAGATTTATCGTTGGAGTCACCCCTCCACTTT

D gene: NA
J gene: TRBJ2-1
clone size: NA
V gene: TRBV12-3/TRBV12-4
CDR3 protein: CASSFRVLGERLWQTYNEQFF
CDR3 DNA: TGTGCCAGCAGTTTTCGAGTTCTTGGAGAGCGCCTGTGGCAAACCTACAATGAGCAGTTCTTC

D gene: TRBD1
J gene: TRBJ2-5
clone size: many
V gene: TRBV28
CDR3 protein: CASSFTGGHQETQYF
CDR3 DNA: TGTGCCAGCAGTTTTACAGGGGGCCACCAAGAGACCCAGTACTTC

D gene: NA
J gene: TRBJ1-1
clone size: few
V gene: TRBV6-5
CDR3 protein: CASRTALSNTEAFF
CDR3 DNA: TGTGCCAGCAGGACGGCCCTATCGAACACTGAAGCTTTCTTT

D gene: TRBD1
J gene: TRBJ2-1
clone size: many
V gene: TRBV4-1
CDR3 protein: CASSHHIAGTGLGNEQFF
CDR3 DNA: TGCGCCAGCAGCCATCACATCGCCGGGACAGGGTTAGGTAATGAGCAGTTCTTC

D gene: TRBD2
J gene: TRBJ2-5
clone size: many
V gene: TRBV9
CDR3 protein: CASSVGTSDQETQYF
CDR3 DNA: TGTGCCAGCAGCGTGGGGACTAGCGACCAAGAGACCCAGTACTTC

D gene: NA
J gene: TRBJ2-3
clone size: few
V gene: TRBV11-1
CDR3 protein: CASRVAGSSSTDTQYF
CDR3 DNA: TGTGCCAGCAGGGTGGCAGGGTCGAGCTCCACAGATACGCAGTATTTT

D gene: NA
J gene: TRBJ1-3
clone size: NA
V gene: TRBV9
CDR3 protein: CASSVGPGNTIYF
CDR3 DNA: TGTGCCAGCAGCGTAGGGCCTGGAAACACCATATATTTT

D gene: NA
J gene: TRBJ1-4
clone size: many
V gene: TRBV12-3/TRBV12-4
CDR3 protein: CASSLGWKLFF
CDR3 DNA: TGTGCCAGCAGTCTCGGGTGGAAACTGTTTTTT

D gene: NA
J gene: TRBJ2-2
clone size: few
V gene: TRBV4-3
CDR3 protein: CASSQDWGPGELFF
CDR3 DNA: TGCGCCAGCAGCCAAGATTGGGGGCCCGGGGAGCTGTTTTTT

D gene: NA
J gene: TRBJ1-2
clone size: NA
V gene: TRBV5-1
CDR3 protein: CASSTSRAANYGYTF
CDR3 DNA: TGCGCCAGCAGCACCTCCAGGGCAGCTAACTATGGCTACACCTTC

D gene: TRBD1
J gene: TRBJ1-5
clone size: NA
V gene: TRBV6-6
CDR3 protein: CASRGAQGATSQPQHF
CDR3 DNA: TGTGCCAGCAGGGGGGCACAGGGGGCGACGAGCCAGCCCCAGCATTTT

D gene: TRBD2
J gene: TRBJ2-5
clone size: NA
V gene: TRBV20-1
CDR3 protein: CSARVAVAGAQQETQYF
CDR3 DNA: TGCAGTGCTAGAGTGGCGGTAGCGGGGGCGCAACAAGAGACCCAGTACTTC

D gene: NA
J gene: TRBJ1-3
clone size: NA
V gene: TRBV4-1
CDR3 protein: CASSPGQGPTSGNTIYF
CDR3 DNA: TGCGCCAGCAGCCCCGGGCAGGGGCCCACCTCTGGAAACACCATATATTTT

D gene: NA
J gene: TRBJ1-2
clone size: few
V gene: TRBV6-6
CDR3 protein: CASISSGNYGYTF
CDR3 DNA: TGTGCCAGCATATCATCGGGGAACTATGGCTACACCTTC

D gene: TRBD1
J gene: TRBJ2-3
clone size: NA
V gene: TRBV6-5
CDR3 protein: CASSQDRGRDTQYF
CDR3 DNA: TGTGCCAGCAGCCAGGACAGGGGGCGCGATACGCAGTATTTT

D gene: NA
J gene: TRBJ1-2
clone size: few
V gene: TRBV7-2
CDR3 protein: CASSPTASGYTF
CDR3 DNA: TGTGCCAGCAGCCCGACGGCGTCGGGCTACACCTTC

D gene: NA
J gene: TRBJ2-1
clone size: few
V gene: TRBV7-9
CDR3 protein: CASSPNRAITPEQFF
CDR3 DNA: TGTGCCAGCAGTCCCAACAGGGCGATCACACCTGAGCAGTTCTTC

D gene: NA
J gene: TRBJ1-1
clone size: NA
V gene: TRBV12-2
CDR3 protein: CASRWGAGGTEAFF
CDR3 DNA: TGTGCAAGTCGCTGGGGAGCAGGGGGCACTGAAGCTTTCTTT

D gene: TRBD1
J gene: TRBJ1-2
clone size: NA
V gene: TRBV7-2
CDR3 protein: CASRGQDYGYTF
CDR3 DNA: TGTGCCAGCAGGGGACAGGACTATGGCTACACCTTC